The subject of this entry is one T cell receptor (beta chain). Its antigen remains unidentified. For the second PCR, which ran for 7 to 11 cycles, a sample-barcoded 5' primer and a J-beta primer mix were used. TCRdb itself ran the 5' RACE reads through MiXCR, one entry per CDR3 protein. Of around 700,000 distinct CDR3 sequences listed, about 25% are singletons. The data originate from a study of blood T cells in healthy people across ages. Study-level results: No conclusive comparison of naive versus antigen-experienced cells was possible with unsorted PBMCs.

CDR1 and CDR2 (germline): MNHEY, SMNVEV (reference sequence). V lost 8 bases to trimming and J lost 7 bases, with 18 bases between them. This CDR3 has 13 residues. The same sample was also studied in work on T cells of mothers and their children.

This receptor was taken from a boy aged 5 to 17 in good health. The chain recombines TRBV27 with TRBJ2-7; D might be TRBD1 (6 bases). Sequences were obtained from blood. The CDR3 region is CASGQSLTLEQYF. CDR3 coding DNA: TGTGCCAGCGGACAGAGTCTTACGTTGGAGCAGTACTTC.